The T cell receptor beta chain described here comes from a study of shared clonotypes between healthy human individuals. Study overall: In total, the donors were a couple of women and a few men aged 18 to 49.

This clone appeared a few times. Its antigen is not identified. A much bigger clone sits one base away, suggesting this may be a read error. Study findings and constraints: In having few donors, the study represented limited genetic and exposure-history diversity.

TCRdb's table, derived via immunoSEQ multiplex PCR, lists solely in-frame clones and lacks some. The sample yields hundreds of thousands of clones, 70% to 80% seen once. The germline V gene encodes CDR1 SGHDT and CDR2 YYEEEE. The CDR3 extends over 12 amino acids. V was shortened by 2 bases and J by 3 bases, with 3 bases between the two germline ends. The clonotype originates from a middle-aged woman in good health. Some clones in this sample may be carry-over from other donors' samples. Material for sequencing was PBMCs. This chain uses TRBV5-6 with TRBJ2-1, with D unresolved. CDR3 loop: CASSFRYNEQFF. CDR3 nucleotides: TGTGCCAGCAGCTTCCGCTACAATGAGCAGTTCTTC.